Following are 5 T cell receptor beta chains from one sample sequenced in a study of cytomegalovirus exposure and HLA in healthy donors. PCR used 60 Vbeta primers and 13 Jbeta primers. The protocol was immunoSEQ multiplex PCR, while the TCRdb copy is restricted to in-frame clones and leaves out a portion. The data hold about 130,000 clones, with around four fifths observed a single time. Input material: PBMCs. These receptors all stem from a woman in her thirties or forties in good health and CMV-seropositive.

The chain joins TRBV7-3 to TRBJ2-1, with 7 bases that match TRBD1. The V gene's germline CDR1 is SGHTA and CDR2 FQGTGA. J gave up 4 bases and V 0 bases, and 15 bases lay outside the gene matches. The CDR3 is 19 amino acids. CDR3 protein: CASSLTGVDRDRKYNEQFF. For the CDR3, the DNA is TGTGCCAGCAGCTTAACCGGCGTTGACCGGGACAGAAAATACAATGAGCAGTTCTTC.

V gene TRBV4-2 combines with J gene TRBJ1-2; D is undetermined. The germline V gene encodes CDR1 LGHNA and CDR2 YNFKEQ. The V gene lost 0 bases and the J gene lost 2 bases, with 10 bases spanning the gap. The CDR3 spans 15 residues. CDR3 loop: CASSQERRANYGYTF. DNA for the CDR3: TGTGCCAGCAGCCAAGAGCGTAGAGCAAACTATGGCTACACCTTC.

The chain is built from TRBV30 and TRBJ2-7, with TRBD1 as a possible D gene (6 bases). The CDR3 totals 12 residues. Germline V gives CDR1 GTSNPN, CDR2 SVGIG (reference sequence). V lost 7 bases, J lost 3 bases, and 13 bases lay in between. Here the CDR3 reads CALGHFRYEQYF. CDR3 DNA sequence: TGTGCCTTGGGACATTTTCGCTACGAGCAGTACTTC. The full variable domain, in which reference TRBV30 and TRBJ2-7 provide the parts outside the CDR3, is SQTIHQWPATLVQPVGSPLSLECTVEGTSNPNLYWYRQAAGRGLQLLFYSVGIGQISSEVPQNLSASRPQDRQFILSSKKLLLSDSGFYLCALGHFRYEQYFGPGTRLTVT.

The chain recombines TRBV18 with TRBJ1-2, with TRBD1 matching 8 bases. The germline V gene has CDR1 KGHSH and CDR2 LQKENI. The CDR3 loop spans 15 amino acids. With V trimmed by 5 bases and J by 5 bases, 10 bases remained unmatched. The CDR3 protein is CASSNGTGSWYGYTF. The DNA of the CDR3 is TGTGCCAGCTCAAACGGGACAGGTTCGTGGTATGGCTACACCTTC.

The chain recombines TRBV11-1 with TRBJ2-2, with 9 bases matching TRBD2. CDR1 and CDR2 from the germline V gene are SGHAT and FQDESV (reference sequence). V was clipped by 8 bases and J by 5 bases; unmatched bases: 12. This CDR3 comprises 16 residues. The DNA for the CDR3 is TGTGCCAGCTCCTCTCGGGGAGCGGGGGGAACCGGGGAGCTGTTTTTT. The encoded protein is CASSSRGAGGTGELFF.